The 27 T cell receptor beta chains presented below share a single source sample, sequenced in a study of vaccination effects on CD4 cells after COVID-19. Here immunoSEQ multiplex PCR was the method, and the copy in TCRdb shows in-frame clones only, minus some. The sample gives 25,000 to 35,000 clones, 83% of which show up once; roughly 1.4% is in the top ten. Their antigens are not known. ViraFEST used viral peptide pools to expand antigen-specific CD4+ T cells before sequencing. Researchers isolated CD4+ T cells once approximately eleven days of culture had elapsed. Two-dose BNT162b2 or mRNA-1273 vaccination was given to participants. The specimen comprised CD4+ T cells from PBMCs cultured with HCoV-NL63 spike peptides, sampled after COVID-19 vaccination. All receptors derive from a human donor who received a COVID-19 vaccine. Some clones in this sample may be carry-over from other donors' samples.

The table lists this clone with a few counts. The rearrangement links TRBV7-9 to TRBJ2-1, with a tentative D call TRBD1 (6 bases). The CDR3 runs to 14 residues. V lost 5 bases, J lost 6 bases, and 14 bases lay in between. The germline gives CDR1 SEHNR, CDR2 FQNEAQ (reference sequence). Written as DNA, the CDR3 is TGTGCCAGCAGCCCACAGGGTGGAGGCAATGAGCAGTTCTTC. This sequence encodes CASSPQGGGNEQFF.

V is TRBV19 and J is TRBJ1-2; D gene unclear. V was shortened by 3 bases and J by 8 bases, with 7 bases between the two germline ends. The germline CDR1 and CDR2 sequences are LNHDA and SQIVND (reference sequence). CDR3 size: 11 residues. This CDR3 is CASSIPAGYTF. CDR3 DNA sequence: TGTGCCAGTAGTATCCCGGCAGGCTACACCTTC.

V gene TRBV15 combines with J gene TRBJ1-2; TRBD1 is a possible D gene (6 bases). This CDR3 comprises 15 residues. The germline V and J ends were trimmed by 0 bases and 8 bases, with 16 bases remaining between them. Germline CDR1 and CDR2: LNHNV and YYDKDF (reference sequence). CDR3 loop: CATSREQGGLYGYTF. The CDR3 DNA sequence: TGTGCCACCAGCAGAGAACAGGGAGGGCTTTACGGCTACACCTTC.

This sequence joins TRBV2 and TRBJ1-5; 11 positions match TRBD1. Looked up from germline, CDR1 is SNHLY and CDR2 is FYNNEI. The CDR3 has 16 residues. The V segment lost 5 bases and the J segment 4 bases; nucleotides outside the gene matches: 7. CDR3 nucleotides: TGTGCCAGCAGTCCGGACAGGGGGCCCTCGAATCAGCCCCAGCATTTT. It is translated as CASSPDRGPSNQPQHF.

The rearrangement joins TRBV18 to TRBJ2-5; D unclear. From germline, CDR1 is KGHSH and CDR2 LQKENI. This CDR3 has 13 residues. V was clipped by 3 bases and J by 2 bases, with 7 bases between them. This chain's CDR3 is CASSPVGQETQYF. CDR3 nucleotide sequence: TGTGCCAGCTCACCGGTTGGACAAGAGACCCAGTACTTC.

The rearrangement links TRBV7-9 to TRBJ2-7; 7 nucleotides agree with TRBD2. Germline V lookup: CDR1 SEHNR, CDR2 FQNEAQ (reference sequence). The CDR3 is 13 amino acids. With 1 base clipped from V and 4 bases from J, the junction kept 1 base outside the gene matches. Here the CDR3 reads CASSLGRGYEQYV. The CDR3 bases are TGTGCCAGCAGCTTAGGGCGGGGGTACGAGCAGTACGTC.

The chain combines TRBV24-1 with TRBJ1-1; tentative D call: TRBD1 (5 bases). CDR3 length equals 15 residues. Deletions cut 6 bases from V and 5 bases from J, with 18 bases between. The V gene's germline CDR1 is KGHDR and CDR2 SFDVKD. For the CDR3, the DNA is TGTGCCACCAGTACCGGGACCCCTGGGTCTACTGAAGCTTTCTTT. The encoded protein is CATSTGTPGSTEAFF.

The chain recombines TRBV12-3 or TRBV12-4 with TRBJ1-1; perhaps TRBD1 as D (5 bases). The CDR3 has 13 residues. The germline V and J ends were trimmed by 6 bases and 5 bases, with 13 bases remaining between them. DNA for the CDR3: TGTGCCAGCAGCCTAAGGGGTGAAACTGAAGCTTTCTTT. Translated, it gives CASSLRGETEAFF.

The J gene is TRBJ1-4, the V gene TRBV18, with 11 bases fitting TRBD1. CDR3 length: 15 amino acids. CDR1 and CDR2 (germline): KGHSH, LQKENI. Trimming removed 0 bases from V and 8 bases from J; junction bases left unmatched: 2. The CDR3 sequence is CASSPPDRGREKLFF. DNA for the CDR3: TGTGCCAGCTCACCACCGGACAGGGGGCGCGAAAAACTGTTTTTT.

This clone was found once. This chain joins TRBV30 and TRBJ1-2; 9 bases agree with TRBD1. This CDR3 is 14 amino acids long. Germline V gene data show CDR1 as GTSNPN and CDR2 as SVGIG (reference sequence). V dropped 4 bases and J dropped 2; count of bases not matched to a gene: 5. Written as DNA, the CDR3 is TGTGCCTGGAATCGGGACAGGGTGAACTATGGCTACACCTTC. Translation: CAWNRDRVNYGYTF.

J is TRBJ2-5 and V is TRBV7-2, with D tentatively TRBD2 (5 bases). V was shortened by 1 base and J by 1 base, with 10 bases between the two germline ends. Germline V gene sequence: CDR1 SGHTA, CDR2 FQGNSA. This CDR3 is built from 15 residues. CDR3 residues: CASSLVSEVQETQYF. The CDR3 DNA reads as TGTGCCAGCAGCTTAGTCTCGGAGGTCCAAGAGACCCAGTACTTC.

This clone was detected once. The CDR3 spells CASRPPPTDTQYF. In DNA, the CDR3 is TGTGCCAGCAGGCCACCACCGACAGATACGCAGTATTTT. The genes are TRBV7-2 and TRBJ2-3; D uncertain. V was pared by 6 bases and J by 3 bases, with 10 bases between. The germline gives CDR1 SGHTA, CDR2 FQGNSA. The CDR3 is made up of 13 amino acids.

This sequence joins TRBV4-1 and TRBJ1-2, with D perhaps matching TRBD1 (5 bases). CDR3 size: 15 residues. From germline, CDR1 is MGHRA and CDR2 YSYEKL. The germline V and J ends were trimmed by 1 base and 5 bases, with 14 bases remaining between them. CDR3 region: CASSQGQGYYYGYTF. Here the CDR3 DNA reads TGCGCCAGCAGCCAAGGGCAGGGCTACTATTATGGCTACACCTTC.

The CDR3 here is CASSRDGGNQPQHF. CDR3 nucleotide sequence: TGTGCCAGCAGCCGAGACGGGGGCAATCAGCCCCAGCATTTT. The chain is built from TRBV7-8 and TRBJ1-5; D is unresolved. The CDR3 extends over 14 amino acids. V was pared by 5 bases and J by 2 bases, with 10 bases between. The germline gives CDR1 SGHVS, CDR2 FQNEAQ.

The chain joins TRBV2 to TRBJ1-5; D may be TRBD1 (5 bases). Germline CDR1 is SNHLY and CDR2 is FYNNEI. V was trimmed by 6 bases and J by 0 bases, leaving 12 bases between them. The CDR3 totals 15 residues. The CDR3 coding sequence is TGTGCCAGCAGCGCCCGACAGCATAGCAATCAGCCCCAGCATTTT. It specifies CASSARQHSNQPQHF.

V usage is TRBV6-6 and J usage is TRBJ2-7; D unclear. Between the trimmed V and J ends, which lost 5 bases and 4 bases, there was a span of 9 bases. The germline gives CDR1 MNHNY, CDR2 SVGAGI (reference sequence). The CDR3 is 12 amino acids. The CDR3 DNA is TGTGCCAGCAGTGACCCCCTATACGAGCAGTACGTC. It yields the protein CASSDPLYEQYV.

This chain joins TRBV12-5 and TRBJ1-5; no clear D gene. With 7 bases removed from V and 0 bases from J, the gap between germline ends came to 16 bases. The length of the CDR3 is 16 residues. CDR1 LGHNT and CDR2 FRNRAP come from the germline V gene. CDR3 nucleotide sequence: TGTGCTAGTGCCCCCCTCCAAGCATTTAGCAATCAGCCCCAGCATTTT. Translating it yields CASAPLQAFSNQPQHF.

This clone has a handful of counts. V is TRBV24-1 and J is TRBJ1-1, with D uncertain. Germline V lookup: CDR1 KGHDR, CDR2 SFDVKD. The CDR3 is 14 residues long. The V and J ends lost 5 bases and 4 bases respectively, with 13 bases between them. The CDR3 here is CATSGGSGSTEAFF. The CDR3 DNA sequence: TGTGCCACCAGTGGGGGTAGCGGGTCCACTGAAGCTTTCTTT.

The V gene is TRBV5-1, the J gene TRBJ2-3; no clear D gene. CDR1 SGHRS and CDR2 YFSETQ come from the germline V gene. V gave up 1 base and J gave up 6 bases, with 12 bases separating them. The CDR3 consists of 14 residues. The DNA of the CDR3 is TGCGCCAGCAGCTTGAATCTAGTAGAGGATACGCAGTATTTT. Residues: CASSLNLVEDTQYF. Drawing the rest from reference TRBV5-1 and TRBJ2-3, the complete variable domain is KAGVTQTPRYLIKTRGQQVTLSCSPISGHRSVSWYQQTPGQGLQFLFEYFSETQRNKGNFPGRFSGRQFSNSRSEMNVSTLELGDSALYLCASSLNLVEDTQYFGPGTRLTVL.

The chain combines TRBV10-1 with TRBJ1-4; 7 bases agree with TRBD1. The CDR3 is made up of 15 amino acids. The germline gives CDR1 WNHNN, CDR2 SYGVQD (reference sequence). V shed 5 bases and J 0 bases; nucleotides not matched to a gene: 3. CDR3 loop: CASSRTGATNEKLFF. CDR3 sequence (DNA): TGCGCCAGCAGTCGGACAGGAGCAACTAATGAAAAACTGTTTTTT.

The chain joins TRBV18 to TRBJ2-7; no clear D. CDR1 is KGHSH, CDR2 LQKENI, per germline. The CDR3 extends over 12 amino acids. V was shortened by 3 bases and J by 7 bases, with 10 bases between the two germline ends. The CDR3 here is CASSPDSLEQYV. The DNA of the CDR3 is TGTGCCAGCTCACCTGATTCGCTGGAGCAGTACGTC.

This clone showed up just once. The chain combines TRBV18 with TRBJ2-5, with a weak D call TRBD2 (5 bases). The CDR3 loop spans 13 amino acids. The germline V gene has CDR1 KGHSH and CDR2 LQKENI. V lost 3 bases, J lost 5 bases, and 10 bases lay in between. The CDR3 reads CASSPLSEETQYF. CDR3 bases: TGTGCCAGCTCACCTCTTAGCGAGGAGACCCAGTACTTC. Combining the CDR3 with reference TRBV18 and TRBJ2-5 gives the whole variable domain NAGVMQNPRHLVRRRGQEARLRCSPMKGHSHVYWYRQLPEEGLKFMVYLQKENIIDESGMPKERFSAEFPKEGPSILRIQQVVRGDSAAYFCASSPLSEETQYFGPGTRLLVL.

V is TRBV20-1 and J is TRBJ1-1; no definite D call. The ends were cut back, 4 bases at V and 7 bases at J, with 10 bases in the middle. Per germline, CDR1 DFQATT and CDR2 SNEGSKA (reference sequence). The CDR3 length is 11 residues. As DNA, the CDR3 is TGCAGTGCTACAGGAGACCTTGAAGCTTTCTTT. It yields the protein CSATGDLEAFF.

J is TRBJ2-3 and V is TRBV3-1 (or the pseudogene TRBV3-2); D call uncertain. The CDR3 length is 14 residues. V shed 4 bases and J shed 2 bases, with 10 bases lying between them. CDR1 is LGHDT and CDR2 is YNNKEL in the germline V gene (reference sequence). CDR3 bases: TGTGCCAGCAGCCTCCCCGAGGTCACAGATACGCAGTATTTT. This encodes CASSLPEVTDTQYF.

V gene TRBV5-6 combines with J gene TRBJ2-7, with 10 bases lining up with TRBD1. J gave up 0 bases and V 1 base, and 7 bases lay outside the gene matches. Germline assignment: CDR1 SGHDT and CDR2 YYEEEE. This CDR3 spans 17 amino acids. The CDR3 here is CASSLRRDRGYSYEQYV. The DNA of the CDR3 is TGTGCCAGCAGCTTGCGGCGGGACAGGGGCTACTCCTACGAGCAGTACGTC.

The chain uses TRBV7-3 and TRBJ2-3; 8 bases are a match to TRBD2. The V gene end was trimmed by 5 bases and the J gene end by 2 bases; junction bases not matched to a gene: 6. CDR3 length: 15 amino acids. Germline V gene lookup returns CDR1 SGHTA and CDR2 FQGTGA. The CDR3 region has the DNA TGTGCCAGCAGCCCTGGGGGACTAGACACAGATACGCAGTATTTT. Its protein product is CASSPGGLDTDTQYF. Looking up the rest from reference TRBV7-3 and TRBJ2-3 gives the full variable domain: GAGVSQTPSNKVTEKGKYVELRCDPISGHTALYWYRQSLGQGPEFLIYFQGTGAADDSGLPNDRFFAVRPEGSVSTLKIQRTERGDSAVYLCASSPGGLDTDTQYFGPGTRLTVL.

Here the CDR3 reads CASSPGTGFQPQHF. CDR3 DNA: TGTGCCAGCTCCCCCGGGACAGGGTTCCAGCCCCAGCATTTT. V gene TRBV18 combines with J gene TRBJ1-5; 9 bases map to TRBD1. This CDR3 has 14 residues. V lost 6 bases to trimming and J lost 7 bases; unmatched junction nucleotides: 7. Germline CDR1 reads KGHSH; CDR2 reads LQKENI. Together with reference TRBV18 and TRBJ1-5, the CDR3 gives the full variable domain: NAGVMQNPRHLVRRRGQEARLRCSPMKGHSHVYWYRQLPEEGLKFMVYLQKENIIDESGMPKERFSAEFPKEGPSILRIQQVVRGDSAAYFCASSPGTGFQPQHFGDGTRLSIL.